Listed below are T cell receptor beta chains from one sample, sequenced in a study of blood T cells in healthy people across ages. TCRdb re-called the 5' RACE reads through MiXCR, storing one row per CDR3 protein. The sample yields roughly 930,000 distinct CDR3 sequences, roughly 48% seen once. The sequenced sample was blood. Receptors were obtained from a man aged 25 to 40 in good health. Both conserved end residues are part of each CDR3. The D gene is left open where the match is weak. Clone size appears in some rows only: once, few, many, or a class for an expanded clone.

CDR3aa	CDR3nt	d_gene	abundance	v_gene	j_gene
CASSIRASGGNEQFF	TGTGCCAGCAGTATACGGGCTAGCGGGGGGAATGAGCAGTTCTTC	TRBD2	few	TRBV12-3/TRBV12-4	TRBJ2-1
CASRRPSDTQYF	TGTGCCAGCAGACGGCCCTCAGATACGCAGTATTTT	-	-	TRBV11-1	TRBJ2-3
CASRAGTANTEAFF	TGTGCCAGCAGGGCCGGGACCGCGAACACTGAAGCTTTCTTT	-	-	TRBV9	TRBJ1-1
CASSTRTGGANYGYTF	TGTGCCAGCAGCACCCGGACAGGGGGAGCTAACTATGGCTACACCTTC	TRBD1	-	TRBV7-2	TRBJ1-2
CASSGRTAVGTQYF	TGTGCCAGCAGTGGCCGGACGGCCGTCGGGACCCAGTACTTC	-	few	TRBV6-2/TRBV6-3	TRBJ2-5
CASSQRVADELFF	TGTGCCAGCAGCCAACGTGTCGCAGACGAACTGTTTTTT	-	few	TRBV3-1	TRBJ1-4
CASSDRGRSGNTGELFF	TGCGCCAGCAGCGACAGGGGGCGGTCAGGGAACACCGGGGAGCTGTTTTTT	TRBD1	-	TRBV4-3	TRBJ2-2
CASSSPGGVGEKLFF	TGTGCCAGCAGTTCCCCGGGGGGGGTGGGAGAAAAACTGTTTTTT	-	-	TRBV28	TRBJ1-4
CASSKDGVDEQFF	TGTGCCAGCTCCAAGGACGGGGTGGATGAGCAGTTCTTC	-	-	TRBV25-1	TRBJ2-1
CALTVSGANVLTF	TGTGCCTTGACAGTCTCTGGGGCCAACGTCCTGACTTTC	-	few	TRBV12-3/TRBV12-4	TRBJ2-6
CASSQDWASQETQYF	TGTGCCAGCAGCCAAGATTGGGCGTCCCAAGAGACCCAGTACTTC	-	-	TRBV4-2	TRBJ2-5
CASSAWTGEETQYF	TGTGCCAGCAGCGCCTGGACAGGAGAAGAGACCCAGTACTTC	TRBD1	-	TRBV9	TRBJ2-5
CASSWRTDTQYF	TGTGCCAGCAGTTGGAGGACAGATACGCAGTATTTT	-	few	TRBV6-5	TRBJ2-3
CASSQDSGNEKLFF	TGCGCCAGCAGCCAGGACAGCGGAAATGAAAAACTGTTTTTT	-	many	TRBV4-3	TRBJ1-4
CASSQRVSGGGEQFF	TGTGCCAGCAGCCAAAGGGTATCTGGGGGTGGTGAGCAGTTCTTC	-	-	TRBV3-1	TRBJ2-1
CASSGGQGSGNQPQHF	TGTGCCAGCAGCGGCGGACAGGGATCAGGAAATCAGCCCCAGCATTTT	TRBD1	-	TRBV12-3/TRBV12-4	TRBJ1-5
CASSQERALTDEQYF	TGTGCCAGCAGCCAAGAAAGGGCCCTAACAGACGAGCAGTACTTC	-	-	TRBV4-2	TRBJ2-7
CASSGPTSYNEQFF	TGTGCCAGCAGTGGACCTACCTCCTACAATGAGCAGTTCTTC	-	-	TRBV13	TRBJ2-1
CASSLIDGPYEQYF	TGTGCCAGCAGCCTTATTGACGGTCCCTACGAGCAGTACTTC	-	-	TRBV7-9	TRBJ2-7
CASSYATNYGYTF	TGTGCCAGCAGTTATGCCACGAATTATGGCTACACCTTC	-	few	TRBV6-2/TRBV6-3	TRBJ1-2
CASSLIGSSTDTQYF	TGTGCCAGCAGCTTGATCGGTTCTAGCACAGATACGCAGTATTTT	-	-	TRBV7-3	TRBJ2-3
CASSLAGSANEQYF	TGCGCCAGCAGCTTGGCCGGATCCGCCAACGAGCAGTACTTC	-	-	TRBV5-1	TRBJ2-7
CASSQGARPYNSPLHF	TGTGCCAGCAGCCAAGGGGCACGGCCCTATAATTCACCCCTCCACTTT	-	once	TRBV9	TRBJ1-6
CSVGDRSSYEQCF	TGCAGCGTTGGGGACAGGAGCTCCTACGAGCAGTGCTTC	TRBD1	-	TRBV29-1	TRBJ2-7
CSASSGQTGDEQYF	TGCAGTGCTAGTTCCGGACAAACAGGAGACGAGCAGTACTTC	-	-	TRBV20-1	TRBJ2-7
CASSVGDLQETQYF	TGTGCCAGCAGTGTTGGGGATCTCCAAGAGACCCAGTACTTC	-	-	TRBV27	TRBJ2-5
CASRRRTDTQYF	TGCGCCAGCAGGAGACGCACAGATACGCAGTATTTT	-	-	TRBV10-2	TRBJ2-3
CATSGTGGYEQYF	TGTGCCACCTCAGGGACAGGGGGCTACGAGCAGTACTTC	TRBD1	-	TRBV27	TRBJ2-7
CSARLGTDTQYF	TGCAGTGCTAGGCTTGGCACAGATACGCAGTATTTT	-	many	TRBV20-1	TRBJ2-3
CASRFTGLNYGYTF	TGTGCCAGCAGGTTCACGGGACTAAACTATGGCTACACCTTC	-	few	TRBV28	TRBJ1-2
CASSVRGRYEQYF	TGTGCCAGCAGTGTCAGGGGCCGGTACGAGCAGTACTTC	-	-	TRBV25-1	TRBJ2-7
CASSESVNGYTF	TGCGCCAGCAGTGAAAGTGTTAATGGCTACACCTTC	-	few	TRBV10-2	TRBJ1-2
CASSLEGPGREQYF	TGTGCCAGCAGCTTAGAGGGACCCGGACGCGAGCAGTACTTC	-	-	TRBV11-3	TRBJ2-7
CASSSPWTGGQDTQYF	TGTGCCAGCAGTTCTCCCTGGACAGGGGGCCAAGATACGCAGTATTTT	TRBD1	-	TRBV28	TRBJ2-3
CASSKYLAQGVISYEQYF	TGTGCCAGCAGCAAATATCTGGCACAAGGGGTTATCTCCTACGAGCAGTACTTC	-	-	TRBV21-1	TRBJ2-7
CSVGASGGLAKNIQYF	TGCAGCGTTGGGGCTAGCGGGGGACTAGCCAAAAACATTCAGTACTTC	TRBD2	-	TRBV29-1	TRBJ2-4
CASSLAVNKETQYF	TGTGCCAGCAGTTTGGCGGTTAACAAAGAGACCCAGTACTTC	-	few	TRBV27	TRBJ2-5
CASKTSDGLYGYTF	TGTGCCAGCAAGACCTCCGACGGGCTATATGGCTACACCTTC	-	many	TRBV7-9	TRBJ1-2
CSAYDRSLEQAYNEQFF	TGCAGTGCTTATGACAGGTCGTTGGAACAGGCCTACAATGAGCAGTTCTTC	-	few	TRBV20-1	TRBJ2-1
CSVEERGRSGANVLTF	TGCAGCGTTGAAGAACGAGGGCGATCTGGGGCCAACGTCCTGACTTTC	-	-	TRBV29-1	TRBJ2-6
CASSYRSLETQYF	TGTGCCAGCAGTTACCGGAGCCTCGAGACCCAGTACTTC	-	-	TRBV6-5	TRBJ2-5
CASRQQGQQPQHF	TGTGCCAGCAGACAACAGGGTCAACAGCCCCAGCATTTT	-	once	TRBV12-3/TRBV12-4	TRBJ1-5
CASSSGPGQGLNEQYF	TGTGCCAGCAGTTCTGGGCCGGGACAGGGCCTAAACGAGCAGTACTTC	TRBD1	-	TRBV12-3/TRBV12-4	TRBJ2-7
CASSNNTAGQLTYEQYF	TGTGCCAGCAGCAACAACACGGCGGGGCAATTAACCTACGAGCAGTACTTC	-	-	TRBV3-1	TRBJ2-7
CASSEGQGWAYEQYF	TGTGCCAGCAGTGAAGGGCAGGGGTGGGCCTACGAGCAGTACTTC	-	once	TRBV2	TRBJ2-7
CASSVAYGSNTGELFF	TGTGCCAGCAGCGTAGCGTACGGTTCGAACACCGGGGAGCTGTTTTTT	-	few	TRBV9	TRBJ2-2
CASSAEEGSQPQHF	TGTGCCAGCAGTGCCGAGGAGGGTAGTCAGCCCCAGCATTTT	-	-	TRBV12-3/TRBV12-4	TRBJ1-5
CASSLVGQGRQETQYF	TGTGCCAGCAGCTTAGTTGGACAGGGGCGGCAAGAGACCCAGTACTTC	TRBD1	-	TRBV7-2	TRBJ2-5
CASSQTGANFYEQFF	TGTGCCAGCAGTCAAACAGGGGCGAACTTCTACGAGCAGTTCTTC	TRBD1	-	TRBV6-5	TRBJ2-1
CASSLAGLTIYF	TGTGCCAGCAGCTTAGCTGGCCTAACCATATATTTT	-	-	TRBV7-2	TRBJ1-3